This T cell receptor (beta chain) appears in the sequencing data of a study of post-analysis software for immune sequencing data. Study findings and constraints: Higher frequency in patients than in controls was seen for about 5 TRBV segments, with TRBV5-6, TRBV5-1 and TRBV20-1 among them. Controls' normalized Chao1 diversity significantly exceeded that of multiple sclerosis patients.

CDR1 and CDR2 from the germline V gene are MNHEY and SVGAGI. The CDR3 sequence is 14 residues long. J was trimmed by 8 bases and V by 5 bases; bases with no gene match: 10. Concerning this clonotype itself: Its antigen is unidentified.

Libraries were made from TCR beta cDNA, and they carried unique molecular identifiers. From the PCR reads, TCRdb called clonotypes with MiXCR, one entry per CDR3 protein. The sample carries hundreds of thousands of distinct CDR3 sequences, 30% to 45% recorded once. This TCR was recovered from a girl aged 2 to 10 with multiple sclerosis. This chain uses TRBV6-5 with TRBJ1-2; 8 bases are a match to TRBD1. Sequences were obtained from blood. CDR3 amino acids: CASSIFRGRGGYTF. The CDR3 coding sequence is TGTGCCAGCAGTATCTTCAGGGGGCGAGGGGGCTACACCTTC.